These 6 T cell receptor beta chains share one sample of origin, sequenced in a study of blood T cell repertoires in COVID-19. This table comes from immunoSEQ multiplex PCR, and its TCRdb copy is limited to in-frame clones, with some not included. This sample has over 200,000 clones, with around nine tenths found just once. The sequenced sample consisted of peripheral blood. Source of these receptors: a man between 60 and 75 years old who had recovered from COVID-19.

The chain couples TRBV7-2 to TRBJ2-7; 8 positions match TRBD2. CDR1 is SGHTA, CDR2 FQGNSA, per germline. CDR3 length: 15 residues. The V and J ends lost 3 bases and 7 bases, in that order; junction bases with no gene match: 11. The CDR3 nucleotides are TGTGCCAGCAGCTTTAACCCGGGGGGGCCTGGGGAGCAGTACTTC. It translates to CASSFNPGGPGEQYF.

The V and J genes are TRBV7-2 and TRBJ1-3; D is perhaps TRBD1 (5 bases). Deletions cut 1 base from V and 1 base from J, with 11 bases between. Per germline, CDR1 SGHTA and CDR2 FQGNSA. The CDR3 is made up of 16 amino acids. The CDR3 sequence: CASSLVAGPSGNTIYF. In DNA form, the CDR3 reads TGTGCCAGCAGCTTAGTCGCGGGGCCTTCTGGAAACACCATATATTTT.

The chain links TRBV9 to TRBJ1-1; TRBD1 is a possible D gene (5 bases). V was clipped by 4 bases and J by 4 bases, with 11 bases between them. The germline gives CDR1 SGDLS, CDR2 YYNGEE. The CDR3 contains 13 residues. The CDR3 sequence: CASSQGVSTEAFF. In DNA, the CDR3 is TGTGCCAGCAGCCAAGGGGTCTCCACTGAAGCTTTCTTT.

The V call is TRBV7-2, the J call TRBJ1-5; D might be TRBD1 (5 bases). V was clipped by 1 base and J by 7 bases, with 14 bases between them. Germline CDR1 is SGHTA and CDR2 is FQGNSA. This CDR3 has 15 amino acids. CDR3 nucleotide sequence: TGTGCCAGCAGCTTAGGAACAGGCAGGGAACAGCCCCAGCATTTT. Translated, it gives CASSLGTGREQPQHF. Based on the CDR3 plus reference TRBV7-2 and TRBJ1-5, the full variable domain is GAGVSQSPSNKVTEKGKDVELRCDPISGHTALYWYRQSLGQGLEFLIYFQGNSAPDKSGLPSDRFSAERTGGSVSTLTIQRTQQEDSAVYLCASSLGTGREQPQHFGDGTRLSIL.

This chain links TRBV6-1 with TRBJ1-4; 8 bases line up with TRBD1. Unmatched junction bases numbered 4, after V lost 1 base and J lost 6 bases. Germline values: CDR1 MNHNS, CDR2 SASEGT. This CDR3 contains 15 residues. Written as DNA, the CDR3 is TGTGCCAGCAGTGAAGGTCAGGGGGCCTATGAAAAACTGTTTTTT. Protein: CASSEGQGAYEKLFF.

The chain carries TRBV10-3 and TRBJ2-3; 8 nucleotides align to TRBD2. V shed 5 bases, J shed 5 bases, and the junction held 9 bases outside the gene matches. This CDR3 has 15 residues. Germline V lookup: CDR1 ENHRY, CDR2 SYGVKD. The CDR3 here is CAISSRKAGEDTQYF. As DNA, the CDR3 is TGTGCCATCAGTTCCCGTAAAGCGGGGGAAGATACGCAGTATTTT.